This T cell receptor beta chain stems from a study of cytomegalovirus exposure and HLA in healthy donors. Whole-study results and caveats: At a 0.05 false discovery rate, a later analysis found 15,000 to 20,000 TCR beta sequences to be associated with HLA alleles. Among TCR beta chains, those listed as cytomegalovirus-associated numbered about 160. While the bulk of TCR sequences proved rare, some public TCRs turned up in many donors.

With respect to this clone: Its antigen is as yet unknown.

Vbeta (60) and Jbeta (13) primers were used in the PCR. Measured with immunoSEQ multiplex PCR; TCRdb has only the in-frame clones, and not every one. Of 100,000 to 120,000 clones in the sample, around 63% were seen once. The CDR3 is made up of 16 amino acids. CDR1 and CDR2 (germline): SGHDT, YYEEEE. V dropped 1 base and J dropped 7 bases, with 18 bases sitting between them. Sequencing used PBMCs. This TCR was sampled from a man under 40 in good health and CMV-seronegative. The chain recombines TRBV5-6 with TRBJ2-1; no definite D call. The CDR3 bases are TGTGCCAGCAGCTTGTATGGCGGCATTTTTGGGAATGAGCAGTTCTTC. Translating it yields CASSLYGGIFGNEQFF.